This T cell receptor beta chain stems from a study of T cell responses to AZD1222 COVID-19 vaccine. Findings and limits, study-wide: Reports say nearly half of spike-specific TCRs go after unmutated variant regions. Spike was spanned by vaccine-associated CD4 TCRs, with dominance at 160-218 and 743-854. Donors skewed white British and female; clonal diversity was possibly underestimated.

V lost 5 bases, J lost 4 bases, and 14 bases lay in between. The CDR3 contains 14 residues. The germline V gene has CDR1 MNHEY and CDR2 SVGAGI. On this clone itself: Its antigen is as yet unknown. The same CDR3 also results from other DNA sequences found in this sample.

Method: immunoSEQ multiplex PCR; TCRdb's copy keeps in-frame clones and lacks some. The table lists under 150,000 clones, about 90% of them singletons. This clonotype originated in an adult who received the AZD1222 COVID-19 vaccine. Sequenced here: peripheral blood, sampled 28 days after the second AZD1222 dose. The rearrangement joins TRBV6-5 to TRBJ1-1; a weak D match, TRBD1 (6 bases). For the CDR3, the DNA is TGTGCCAGCAGTAGTACAGGGAGGAGCACTGAAGCTTTCTTT. This gives the protein CASSSTGRSTEAFF.